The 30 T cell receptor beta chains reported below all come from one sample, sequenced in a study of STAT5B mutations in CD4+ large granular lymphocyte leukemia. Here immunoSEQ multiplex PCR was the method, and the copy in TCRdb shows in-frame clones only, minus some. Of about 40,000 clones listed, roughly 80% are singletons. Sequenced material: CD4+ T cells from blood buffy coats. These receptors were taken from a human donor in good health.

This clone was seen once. CDR3 residues: CASSIPRASEAFF. CDR3 sequence (DNA): TGTGCCAGTTCCATCCCCAGGGCGTCTGAAGCTTTCTTT. This chain joins TRBV19 and TRBJ1-1; possible D gene TRBD1, 5 bases. The CDR3 loop spans 13 amino acids. V was clipped by 8 bases and J by 6 bases, with 16 bases between them. CDR1 is LNHDA, CDR2 SQIVND, per germline (reference sequence). Complete variable domain (other parts from reference TRBV19 and TRBJ1-1): DGGITQSPKYLFRKEGQNVTLSCEQNLNHDAMYWYRQDPGQGLRLIYYSQIVNDFQKGDIAEGYSVSREKKESFPLTVTSAQKNPTAFYLCASSIPRASEAFFGQGTRLTVV.

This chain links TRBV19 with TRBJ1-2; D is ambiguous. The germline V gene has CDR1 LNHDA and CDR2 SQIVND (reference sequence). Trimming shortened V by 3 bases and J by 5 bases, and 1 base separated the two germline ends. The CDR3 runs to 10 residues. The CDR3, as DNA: TGTGCCAGTAGTATGTATGGCTACACCTTC. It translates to CASSMYGYTF.

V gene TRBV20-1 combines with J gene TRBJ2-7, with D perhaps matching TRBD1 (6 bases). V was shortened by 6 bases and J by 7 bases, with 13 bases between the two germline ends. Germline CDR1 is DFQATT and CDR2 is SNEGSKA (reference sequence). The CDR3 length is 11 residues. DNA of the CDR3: TGCAGTGCCTCCCCACAGGGTGAGCAGTACTTC. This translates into CSASPQGEQYF.

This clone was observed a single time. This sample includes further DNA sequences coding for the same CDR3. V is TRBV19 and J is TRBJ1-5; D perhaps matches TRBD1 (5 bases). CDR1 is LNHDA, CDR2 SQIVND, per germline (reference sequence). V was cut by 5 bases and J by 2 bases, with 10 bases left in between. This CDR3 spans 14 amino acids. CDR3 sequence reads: CASSPTGGNQPQHF. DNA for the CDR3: TGTGCCAGTAGTCCTACAGGAGGCAATCAGCCCCAGCATTTT.

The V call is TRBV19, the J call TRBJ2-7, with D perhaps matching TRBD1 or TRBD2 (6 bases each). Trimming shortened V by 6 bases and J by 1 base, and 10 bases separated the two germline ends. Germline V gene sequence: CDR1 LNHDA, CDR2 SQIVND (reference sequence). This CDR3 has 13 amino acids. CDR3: CASSRGPSYEQYF. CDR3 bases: TGTGCCAGTAGCCGGGGGCCATCCTACGAGCAGTACTTC. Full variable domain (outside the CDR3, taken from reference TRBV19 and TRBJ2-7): DGGITQSPKYLFRKEGQNVTLSCEQNLNHDAMYWYRQDPGQGLRLIYYSQIVNDFQKGDIAEGYSVSREKKESFPLTVTSAQKNPTAFYLCASSRGPSYEQYFGPGTRLTVT.

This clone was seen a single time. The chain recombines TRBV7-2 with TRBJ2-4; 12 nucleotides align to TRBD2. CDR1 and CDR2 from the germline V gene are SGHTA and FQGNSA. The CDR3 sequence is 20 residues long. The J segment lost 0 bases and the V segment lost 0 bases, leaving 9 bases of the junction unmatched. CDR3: CASSLATPRTSGIAKNIQYF. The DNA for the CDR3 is TGTGCCAGCAGCTTAGCTACGCCCCGGACTAGCGGGATAGCCAAAAACATTCAGTACTTC. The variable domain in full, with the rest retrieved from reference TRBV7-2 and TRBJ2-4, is GAGVSQSPSNKVTEKGKDVELRCDPISGHTALYWYRQSLGQGLEFLIYFQGNSAPDKSGLPSDRFSAERTGGSVSTLTIQRTQQEDSAVYLCASSLATPRTSGIAKNIQYFGAGTRLSVL.

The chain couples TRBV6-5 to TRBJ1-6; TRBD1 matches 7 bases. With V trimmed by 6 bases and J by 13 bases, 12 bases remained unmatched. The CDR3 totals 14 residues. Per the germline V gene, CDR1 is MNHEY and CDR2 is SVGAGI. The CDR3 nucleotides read TGTGCCAGCAGCACTCCGGGACAGCCGTCGCCCCTCCACTTT. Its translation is CASSTPGQPSPLHF.

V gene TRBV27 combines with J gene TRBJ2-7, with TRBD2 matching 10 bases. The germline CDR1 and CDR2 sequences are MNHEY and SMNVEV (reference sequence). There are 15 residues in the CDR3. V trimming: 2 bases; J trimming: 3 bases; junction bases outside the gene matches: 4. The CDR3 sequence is CASSLLTSGVYEQYF. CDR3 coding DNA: TGTGCCAGCAGTTTACTTACTAGCGGGGTCTACGAGCAGTACTTC.

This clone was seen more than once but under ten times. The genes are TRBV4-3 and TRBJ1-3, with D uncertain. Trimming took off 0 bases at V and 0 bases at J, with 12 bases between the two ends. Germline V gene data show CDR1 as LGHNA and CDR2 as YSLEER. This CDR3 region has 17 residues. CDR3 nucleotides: TGCGCCAGCAGCCAAGAGATTGCACGGAACTCTGGAAACACCATATATTTT. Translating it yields CASSQEIARNSGNTIYF.

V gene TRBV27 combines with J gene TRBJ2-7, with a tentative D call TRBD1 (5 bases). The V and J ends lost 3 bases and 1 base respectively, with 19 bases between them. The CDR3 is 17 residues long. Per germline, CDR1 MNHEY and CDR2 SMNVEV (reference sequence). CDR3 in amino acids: CASSFSLGASPSYEQYF. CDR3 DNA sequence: TGTGCCAGCAGTTTCTCGCTAGGGGCAAGCCCATCCTACGAGCAGTACTTC.

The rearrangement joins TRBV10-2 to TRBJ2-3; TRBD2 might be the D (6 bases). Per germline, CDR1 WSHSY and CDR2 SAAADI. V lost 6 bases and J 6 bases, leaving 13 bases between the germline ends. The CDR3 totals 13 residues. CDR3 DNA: TGCGCCAGCAGCGGGACTTTTAAGGATACGCAGTATTTT. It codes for CASSGTFKDTQYF.

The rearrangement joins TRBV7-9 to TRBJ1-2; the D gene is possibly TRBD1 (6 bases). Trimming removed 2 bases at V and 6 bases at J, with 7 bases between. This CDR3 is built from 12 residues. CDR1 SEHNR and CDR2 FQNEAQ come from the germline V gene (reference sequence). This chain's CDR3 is CASSLTGNGYTF. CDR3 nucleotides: TGTGCCAGCAGCTTAACAGGGAATGGCTACACCTTC.

The CDR3 nucleotides read TGCGCCAGCAGCCAAGAGGGGACAGATCTCTACGAGCAGTACTTC. Encoded protein: CASSQEGTDLYEQYF. The V call is TRBV4-1, the J call TRBJ2-7; 7 bases line up with TRBD1. Germline V gene data show CDR1 as MGHRA and CDR2 as YSYEKL. The CDR3 spans 15 residues. Trimming took 0 bases from V and 3 from J; bases not matched to a gene: 5.

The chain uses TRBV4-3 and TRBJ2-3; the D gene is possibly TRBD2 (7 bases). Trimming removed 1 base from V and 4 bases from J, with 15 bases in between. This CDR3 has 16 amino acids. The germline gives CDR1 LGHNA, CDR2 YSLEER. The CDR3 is CASSQGGGGAPDTQYF. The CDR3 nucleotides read TGCGCCAGCAGCCAAGGAGGAGGGGGGGCCCCAGATACGCAGTATTTT.

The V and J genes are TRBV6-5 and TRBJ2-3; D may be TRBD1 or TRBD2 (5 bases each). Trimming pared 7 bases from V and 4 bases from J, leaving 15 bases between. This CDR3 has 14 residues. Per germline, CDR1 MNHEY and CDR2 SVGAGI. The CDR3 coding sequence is TGTGCCAGCACGATAACCGGGACCTCAGATACGCAGTATTTT. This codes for CASTITGTSDTQYF.

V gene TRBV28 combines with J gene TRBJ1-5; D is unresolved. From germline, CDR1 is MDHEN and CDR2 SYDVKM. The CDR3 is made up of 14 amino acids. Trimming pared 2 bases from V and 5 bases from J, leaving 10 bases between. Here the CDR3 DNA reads TGTGCCAGCAGTTTAGGGAGACGGGATCAGCCCCAGCATTTT. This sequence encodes CASSLGRRDQPQHF.

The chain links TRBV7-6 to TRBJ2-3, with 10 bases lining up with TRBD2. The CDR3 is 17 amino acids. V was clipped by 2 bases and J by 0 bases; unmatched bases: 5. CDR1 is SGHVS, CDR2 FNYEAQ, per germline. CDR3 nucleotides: TGTGCCAGCAGCTTACCCACTAGCGGGATAAGCACAGATACGCAGTATTTT. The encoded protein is CASSLPTSGISTDTQYF.

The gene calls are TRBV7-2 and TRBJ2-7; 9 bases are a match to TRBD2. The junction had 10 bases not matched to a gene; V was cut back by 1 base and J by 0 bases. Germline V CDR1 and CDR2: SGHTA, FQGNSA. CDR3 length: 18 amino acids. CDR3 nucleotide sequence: TGTGCCAGCAGCTTAGGGGCAGGGCGGGGGGGAAGCTCCTACGAGCAGTACTTC. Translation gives CASSLGAGRGGSSYEQYF.

CDR3 DNA: TGTGCCAGCAGCGCCTCCTCTAGGGTCGGAACAGATACGCAGTATTTT. The encoded protein is CASSASSRVGTDTQYF. This chain joins TRBV9 and TRBJ2-3, with D hard to call. V dropped 3 bases and J dropped 3 bases, with 17 bases sitting between them. The germline V gene has CDR1 SGDLS and CDR2 YYNGEE. There are 16 residues in the CDR3.

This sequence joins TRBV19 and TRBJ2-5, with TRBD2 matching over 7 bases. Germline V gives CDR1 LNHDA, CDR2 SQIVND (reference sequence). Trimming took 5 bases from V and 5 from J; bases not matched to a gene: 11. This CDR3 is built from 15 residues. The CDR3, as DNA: TGTGCCAGTAGTGTCGGGACTACCGGTAGGGAGACCCAGTACTTC. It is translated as CASSVGTTGRETQYF.

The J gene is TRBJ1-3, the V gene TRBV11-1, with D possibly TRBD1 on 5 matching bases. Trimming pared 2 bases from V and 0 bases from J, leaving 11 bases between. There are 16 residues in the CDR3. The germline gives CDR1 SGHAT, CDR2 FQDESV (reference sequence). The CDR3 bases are TGTGCCAGCAGCTTACATGGGACCGACTCTGGAAACACCATATATTTT. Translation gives CASSLHGTDSGNTIYF.

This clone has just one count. The CDR3, as DNA: TGTGCCAGCAGCTCCGCGGGCAGGGGGCGGACTGAAGCTTTCTTT. Translation: CASSSAGRGRTEAFF. V is TRBV7-9 and J is TRBJ1-1; 8 positions match TRBD1. V lost 4 bases and J lost 5; bases outside the gene matches: 9. The germline gives CDR1 SEHNR, CDR2 FQNEAQ (reference sequence). This CDR3 is built from 15 residues.

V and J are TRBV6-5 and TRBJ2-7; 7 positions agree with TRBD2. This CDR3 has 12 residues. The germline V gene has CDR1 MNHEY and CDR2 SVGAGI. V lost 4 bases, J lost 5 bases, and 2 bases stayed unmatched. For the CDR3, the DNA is TGTGCCAGCAGTTCGACTAGCAACGAGCAGTACTTC. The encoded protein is CASSSTSNEQYF.

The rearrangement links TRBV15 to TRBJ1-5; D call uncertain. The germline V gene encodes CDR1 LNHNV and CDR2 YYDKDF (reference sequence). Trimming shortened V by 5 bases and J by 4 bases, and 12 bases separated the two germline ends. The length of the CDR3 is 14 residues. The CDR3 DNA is TGTGCCACCAGCCTTTTACCGAGAAATCAGCCCCAGCATTTT. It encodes CATSLLPRNQPQHF.

CDR3 amino acids: CASSPGRSSGANVLTF. The CDR3 region has the DNA TGTGCCAGTAGTCCCGGACGGAGCTCTGGGGCCAACGTCCTGACTTTC. The chain joins TRBV19 to TRBJ2-6; the D is unclear. V was trimmed by 5 bases and J by 0 bases, leaving 11 bases between them. The CDR3 extends over 16 amino acids. The germline gives CDR1 LNHDA, CDR2 SQIVND (reference sequence).

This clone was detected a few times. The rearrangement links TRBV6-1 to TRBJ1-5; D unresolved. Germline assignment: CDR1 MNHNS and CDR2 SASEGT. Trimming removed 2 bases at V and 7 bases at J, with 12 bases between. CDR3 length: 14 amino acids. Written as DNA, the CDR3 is TGTGCCAGCAGTGAACTGGGGATCGGACAGCCCCAGCATTTT. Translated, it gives CASSELGIGQPQHF.

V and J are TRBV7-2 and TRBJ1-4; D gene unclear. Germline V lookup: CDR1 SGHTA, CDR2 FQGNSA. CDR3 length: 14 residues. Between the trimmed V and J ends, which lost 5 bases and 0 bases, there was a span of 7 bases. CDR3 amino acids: CASSPGATNEKLFF. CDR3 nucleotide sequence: TGTGCCAGCAGCCCGGGTGCAACTAATGAAAAACTGTTTTTT.

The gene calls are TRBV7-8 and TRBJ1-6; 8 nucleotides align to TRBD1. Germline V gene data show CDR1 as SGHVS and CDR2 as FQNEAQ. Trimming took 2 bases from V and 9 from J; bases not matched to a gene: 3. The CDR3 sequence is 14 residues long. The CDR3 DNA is TGTGCCAGCAGCTTAAACAGGGGGAGTTCACCCCTCCACTTT. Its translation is CASSLNRGSSPLHF.

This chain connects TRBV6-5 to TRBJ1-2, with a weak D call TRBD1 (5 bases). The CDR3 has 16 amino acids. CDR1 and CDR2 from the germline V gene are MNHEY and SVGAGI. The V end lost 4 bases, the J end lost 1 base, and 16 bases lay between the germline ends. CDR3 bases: TGTGCCAGCAGTTCCATGACCGGGACCTATAACTATGGCTACACCTTC. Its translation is CASSSMTGTYNYGYTF.

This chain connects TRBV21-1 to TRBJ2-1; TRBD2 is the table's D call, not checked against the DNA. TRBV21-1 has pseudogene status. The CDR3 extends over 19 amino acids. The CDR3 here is CASSVRLAGGRLKYNEQFF. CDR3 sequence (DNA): TGTGCCAGCAGCGTTCGACTGGCCGGCGGGAGGCTGAAATACAATGAGCAGTTCTTC.